One and the same sample provided the 18 T cell receptor beta chains below, sequenced in a study of blood T cell repertoires in COVID-19. Clones were read by immunoSEQ multiplex PCR, and TCRdb kept only the in-frame ones, dropping some. The table has around 300,000 clones, roughly 90% seen once. The sequenced sample was peripheral blood. These receptors were collected from a middle-aged woman who had recovered from COVID-19.

The chain couples TRBV6-5 to TRBJ1-1; 7 bases align to TRBD1. This CDR3 is built from 16 residues. Germline CDR1 and CDR2: MNHEY and SVGAGI. V was clipped by 2 bases and J by 0 bases; unmatched bases: 6. The CDR3 DNA is TGTGCCAGCAGTTACCTGGGACAGCCGATGAACACTGAAGCTTTCTTT. It yields the protein CASSYLGQPMNTEAFF.

The chain employs TRBV5-1 and TRBJ1-3; 8 bases are shared with TRBD1. CDR1 is SGHRS, CDR2 YFSETQ, per germline. With V trimmed by 4 bases and J by 0 bases, 6 bases remained unmatched. The CDR3 sequence is 16 residues long. DNA of the CDR3: TGCGCCAGCAGCGGGGGACAGGCGAGCTCTGGAAACACCATATATTTT. It codes for CASSGGQASSGNTIYF.

CDR3: CASSLGAYTDTQYF. CDR3 sequence (DNA): TGTGCCAGCAGCTTAGGGGCCTACACAGATACGCAGTATTTT. V is TRBV11-3 and J is TRBJ2-3; no clear D. CDR3 size: 14 residues. V lost 1 base and J lost 2, with 7 bases in between. CDR1 is SGHNT, CDR2 YENEEA, per germline.

There are a few counts of this clone. The V call is TRBV7-9, the J call TRBJ2-1; 7 bases agree with TRBD2. V lost 5 bases to trimming and J lost 0 bases; unmatched junction nucleotides: 7. From germline, CDR1 is SEHNR and CDR2 FQNEAQ (reference sequence). The CDR3 is made up of 16 amino acids. The CDR3: CASSPLLADSYNEQFF. In DNA form, the CDR3 reads TGTGCCAGCAGCCCCCTCCTAGCGGACTCCTACAATGAGCAGTTCTTC. The variable domain in full, with the rest retrieved from reference TRBV7-9 and TRBJ2-1, is DTGVSQNPRHKITKRGQNVTFRCDPISEHNRLYWYRQTLGQGPEFLTYFQNEAQLEKSRLLSDRFSAERPKGSFSTLEIQRTEQGDSAMYLCASSPLLADSYNEQFFGPGTRLTVL.

The chain joins TRBV19 to TRBJ1-4, with D uncertain. Germline CDR1 LNHDA, CDR2 SQIVND (reference sequence). Trimming pared 1 base from V and 0 bases from J, leaving 12 bases between. CDR3 length: 17 amino acids. This CDR3 reads CASSIGWQIATNEKLFF. CDR3 nucleotides: TGTGCCAGTAGTATAGGTTGGCAGATTGCAACTAATGAAAAACTGTTTTTT.

V is TRBV7-2 and J is TRBJ2-2, with TRBD1 identical over 9 bases. Losses at the gene ends were 5 bases for V and 6 bases for J; bases not matched to a gene: 10. Germline assignment: CDR1 SGHTA and CDR2 FQGNSA. The CDR3 runs to 16 residues. This CDR3 reads CASSGTGGGGAGELFF. The CDR3 bases are TGTGCCAGCAGCGGTACAGGGGGCGGAGGGGCCGGGGAGCTGTTTTTT. Filled out from reference TRBV7-2 and TRBJ2-2, the complete variable domain reads GAGVSQSPSNKVTEKGKDVELRCDPISGHTALYWYRQSLGQGLEFLIYFQGNSAPDKSGLPSDRFSAERTGGSVSTLTIQRTQQEDSAVYLCASSGTGGGGAGELFFGEGSRLTVL.

The chain employs TRBV27 and TRBJ2-5; 7 nucleotides line up with TRBD1. J was trimmed by 0 bases and V by 4 bases; bases with no gene match: 2. Germline-derived CDR1 and CDR2 are MNHEY and SMNVEV (reference sequence). The CDR3 is made up of 14 amino acids. The CDR3 nucleotides read TGTGCCAGCAGTTCGACAGGGCACCAAGAGACCCAGTACTTC. Its protein product is CASSSTGHQETQYF.

The V and J genes are TRBV28 and TRBJ1-5, with 11 nucleotides matching TRBD1. V lost 6 bases, J lost 7 bases, and 8 bases stayed unmatched. The CDR3 is made up of 15 amino acids. Looked up from germline, CDR1 is MDHEN and CDR2 is SYDVKM. The CDR3 region has the DNA TGTGCCAGCAGATTTGGACAGGGGGCTAGGCAGCCCCAGCATTTT. Translated, it gives CASRFGQGARQPQHF.

J is TRBJ2-5 and V is TRBV7-2; the match to TRBD2 covers 9 bases. Germline-derived CDR1 and CDR2 are SGHTA and FQGNSA. CDR3 length: 19 amino acids. The trim removed 1 base at V and 1 base at J, leaving 13 bases unmatched. The CDR3 loop is CASSLDWAGGRRRQETQYF. In DNA form, the CDR3 reads TGTGCCAGCAGCTTAGATTGGGCGGGGGGGCGGAGACGCCAAGAGACCCAGTACTTC. The full variable domain, with the rest looked up from reference TRBV7-2 and TRBJ2-5, is GAGVSQSPSNKVTEKGKDVELRCDPISGHTALYWYRQSLGQGLEFLIYFQGNSAPDKSGLPSDRFSAERTGGSVSTLTIQRTQQEDSAVYLCASSLDWAGGRRRQETQYFGPGTRLLVL.

V is TRBV5-1 and J is TRBJ2-3; 9 nucleotides match TRBD1. The CDR3 length is 15 residues. J was trimmed by 6 bases and V by 3 bases; bases with no gene match: 8. CDR1 and CDR2 (germline): SGHRS, YFSETQ. The CDR3 protein is CASSSAGQGWDTQYF. The CDR3 coding sequence is TGCGCCAGCAGCTCGGCGGGACAGGGATGGGATACGCAGTATTTT.

This rearrangement joins TRBV19 to TRBJ2-7; 9 bases fit TRBD1. CDR1 and CDR2 from the germline V gene are LNHDA and SQIVND (reference sequence). Unmatched junction bases numbered 5, after V lost 4 bases and J lost 1 base. The CDR3 is 15 residues long. This chain's CDR3 is CASSTGQGRSYEQYF. The DNA for the CDR3 is TGTGCCAGTAGTACCGGACAGGGGCGTTCCTACGAGCAGTACTTC.

The gene calls are TRBV9 and TRBJ2-1; TRBD2 matches at 13 bases. The trim removed 3 bases at V and 6 bases at J, leaving 21 bases unmatched. The CDR3 contains 21 residues. Germline-derived CDR1 and CDR2 are SGDLS and YYNGEE. This CDR3 reads CASSARLGLAGVVQLGNEQFF. In DNA, the CDR3 is TGTGCCAGCAGCGCGCGACTTGGACTAGCGGGAGTTGTCCAGTTGGGCAATGAGCAGTTCTTC.

This sequence joins TRBV14 and TRBJ2-7; 13 nucleotides align to TRBD2. Unmatched junction bases numbered 3, after V lost 2 bases and J lost 5 bases. CDR1 is SGHDN and CDR2 is FVKESK in the germline V gene. The CDR3 extends over 15 amino acids. In DNA, the CDR3 is TGTGCCAGCAGCCAACTGACTAGCGGGAGGAACGAGCAGTACTTC. The encoded protein is CASSQLTSGRNEQYF. The full variable domain, with the rest looked up from reference TRBV14 and TRBJ2-7, is EAGVTQFPSHSVIEKGQTVTLRCDPISGHDNLYWYRRVMGKEIKFLLHFVKESKQDESGMPNNRFLAERTGGTYSTLKVQPAELEDSGVYFCASSQLTSGRNEQYFGPGTRLTVT.

The chain combines TRBV19 with TRBJ1-5, with 9 bases identical to TRBD1. Per the germline V gene, CDR1 is LNHDA and CDR2 is SQIVND (reference sequence). The CDR3 runs to 15 residues. V gave up 5 bases and J gave up 7 bases; unmatched junction bases: 9. The CDR3 DNA sequence: TGTGCCAGTAGTCGGGTTCGACAGGGGGGGCAGCCCCAGCATTTT. This translates into CASSRVRQGGQPQHF. Based on the CDR3 plus reference TRBV19 and TRBJ1-5, the full variable domain is DGGITQSPKYLFRKEGQNVTLSCEQNLNHDAMYWYRQDPGQGLRLIYYSQIVNDFQKGDIAEGYSVSREKKESFPLTVTSAQKNPTAFYLCASSRVRQGGQPQHFGDGTRLSIL.

The genes are TRBV19 and TRBJ2-3; 11 bases line up with TRBD2. V lost 1 base and J lost 6; bases outside the gene matches: 12. Germline values: CDR1 LNHDA, CDR2 SQIVND (reference sequence). CDR3 length: 18 amino acids. The CDR3 loop reads CASSIGDRLAGLPDTQYF. As DNA, the CDR3 is TGTGCCAGTAGTATAGGGGATCGACTAGCGGGACTACCCGATACGCAGTATTTT.

The V gene is TRBV27, the J gene TRBJ2-3; possibly TRBD1 for D (6 bases). The CDR3 covers 15 residues. V dropped 3 bases and J dropped 6 bases, with 16 bases sitting between them. Germline V gene lookup returns CDR1 MNHEY and CDR2 SMNVEV (reference sequence). The CDR3 region is CASSFVQGMMDTQYF. The CDR3 nucleotides are TGTGCCAGCAGTTTCGTCCAGGGGATGATGGATACGCAGTATTTT.

V usage is TRBV24-1 and J usage is TRBJ2-5, with D possibly matching TRBD1 (6 bases). CDR1 and CDR2 from the germline V gene are KGHDR and SFDVKD. The ends were cut back, 4 bases at V and 1 base at J, with 12 bases in the middle. The CDR3 totals 15 residues. The CDR3 reads CATSDSTGIQETQYF. DNA of the CDR3: TGTGCCACCAGTGACTCGACAGGTATCCAAGAGACCCAGTACTTC.

V gene TRBV12-5 combines with J gene TRBJ2-7, with 11 nucleotides matching TRBD1. Trimming at V came to 5 bases and at J to 3 bases, leaving 3 bases not matched to a gene. The CDR3 has 14 amino acids. Germline V gene lookup returns CDR1 LGHNT and CDR2 FRNRAP. The DNA for the CDR3 is TGTGCTAGTGGTATTGGGACAGGGGGCTACGAGCAGTACTTC. Its translation: CASGIGTGGYEQYF.